This is a list of T cell receptor beta chains from one sample in a study of blood T cell repertoires in COVID-19. Sequenced by immunoSEQ multiplex PCR; TCRdb stores in-frame clones only, minus some. The sample consists of about 260,000 clones, 83% of them appearing once. The sequenced material came from peripheral blood. The receptors stem from a woman in her fifties or sixties who had recovered from COVID-19. CDR3s include the opening cysteine and the closing phenylalanine or tryptophan. A D gene is named only where the DNA matches it firmly. Not every row has a clone size; where given, it reads once, few, many or a size class.

size: -; V: TRBV6-6; D: TRBD1; J: TRBJ1-2; DNA: TGTGCCAGCCACCAACCGGGACAGGGGAACTATGGCTACACCTTC; CDR3: CASHQPGQGNYGYTF
size: -; V: TRBV5-4; D: TRBD1; J: TRBJ1-2; DNA: TGTGCCAGCAGCTTCTTCGACAGGGAGGTCTATGGCTACACCTTC; CDR3: CASSFFDREVYGYTF
size: -; V: TRBV25-1; D: -; J: TRBJ1-1; DNA: TGTGCCAGCAGTGCGAAGAGGTCCCGCGGAGGGAACACTGAAGCTTTCTTT; CDR3: CASSAKRSRGGNTEAFF
size: -; V: TRBV7-2; D: -; J: TRBJ2-1; DNA: TGTGCCAGTAATATGAGGGCCTTATACAATGAGCAGTTCTTC; CDR3: CASNMRALYNEQFF
size: -; V: TRBV6-5; D: -; J: TRBJ2-7; DNA: TGTGCCAGCAGTTACTCGGGAGATAGCAGATACGAGCAGTACTTC; CDR3: CASSYSGDSRYEQYF
size: -; V: TRBV6-2/TRBV6-3; D: TRBD1; J: TRBJ1-4; DNA: TGTGCCAGCAGCGGGACAGATCTAGGGACTAATGAAAAACTGTTTTTT; CDR3: CASSGTDLGTNEKLFF
size: -; V: TRBV7-8; D: -; J: TRBJ2-1; DNA: TGTGCCAGCAGCGAAAAGGGGGGGAAGATCTACAATGAGCAGTTCTTC; CDR3: CASSEKGGKIYNEQFF
size: -; V: TRBV18; D: -; J: TRBJ1-2; DNA: TGTGCCAGCTCACCACCGTCAGGGTACTCCCTATGGGGTGGCTACACCTTC; CDR3: CASSPPSGYSLWGGYTF
size: -; V: TRBV6-2/TRBV6-3; D: TRBD2; J: TRBJ2-2; DNA: TGTGCCAGCAGTTACTCTCTGGAACTAGCGGGGGGCCTCGGGGAGCTGTTTTTT; CDR3: CASSYSLELAGGLGELFF
size: once; V: TRBV7-2; D: TRBD2; J: TRBJ2-7; DNA: TGTGCCAGCAGCTTAAGCGGGGGTACTTCCTACGAGCAGTACTTC; CDR3: CASSLSGGTSYEQYF
size: once; V: TRBV7-6; D: TRBD2; J: TRBJ2-1; DNA: TGTGCCAGCAGCTCCCGACTAGCCGCTACCTCCTACAATGAGCAGTTCTTC; CDR3: CASSSRLAATSYNEQFF
size: once; V: TRBV10-3; D: -; J: TRBJ1-1; DNA: TGTGCCATCAGTGCCGGGGGCACTGAAGCTTTCTTT; CDR3: CAISAGGTEAFF
size: once; V: TRBV7-2; D: -; J: TRBJ2-3; DNA: TGTGCCAGCAGCTCTAGGGCGGGGAGTAGCACAGATACGCAGTATTTT; CDR3: CASSSRAGSSTDTQYF
size: -; V: TRBV5-1; D: TRBD2; J: TRBJ2-2; DNA: TGCGCCAGCAGCTCTTCTAGCGGGGGCACCGGGGAGCTGTTTTTT; CDR3: CASSSSSGGTGELFF
size: -; V: TRBV6-1; D: -; J: TRBJ2-7; DNA: TGTGCCAGCAGTGAACGGTACGAGCAGTACTTC; CDR3: CASSERYEQYF
size: -; V: TRBV27; D: -; J: TRBJ1-5; DNA: TGTGCCAGCAGACGGTCGGGACAACACGGACCTTATAGCAATCAGCCCCAGCATTTT; CDR3: CASRRSGQHGPYSNQPQHF
size: -; V: TRBV28; D: -; J: TRBJ2-3; DNA: TGTGCCAGCAGTTCCAACTACAGGGTGTCCACAGATACGCAGTATTTT; CDR3: CASSSNYRVSTDTQYF
size: -; V: TRBV4-2; D: -; J: TRBJ1-2; DNA: TGTGCCAGCAGCCAAGAGGCAGGAAGGCGCTATGGCTACACCTTC; CDR3: CASSQEAGRRYGYTF
size: -; V: TRBV6-6; D: TRBD1; J: TRBJ1-1; DNA: TGTGCCAGCAGTGGGAGGAACAGGGGGCTAACTGAAGCTTTCTTT; CDR3: CASSGRNRGLTEAFF
size: -; V: TRBV6-2/TRBV6-3; D: -; J: TRBJ2-6; DNA: TGTGCCAGCAGTTACGGCGGCCACTCTGGGGCCAACGTCCTGACTTTC; CDR3: CASSYGGHSGANVLTF
size: once; V: TRBV19; D: -; J: TRBJ1-3; DNA: TGTGCCAGTAGTGGTCCCTACAGTTCTGGAAACACCATATATTTT; CDR3: CASSGPYSSGNTIYF
size: -; V: TRBV7-3; D: -; J: TRBJ2-5; DNA: TGTGCCAGCAGCTCTATGGCTAGCAGGGAGACCCAGTACTTC; CDR3: CASSSMASRETQYF
size: -; V: TRBV21-1; D: -; J: TRBJ1-1; DNA: TGTGCCAGCAGCAAAGCGCGGATCCGTAAGTCTAAGCAAATGAACACTGAAGCTTTCTTT; CDR3: CASSKARIRKSKQMNTEAFF